The T cell receptor beta chain under discussion was sequenced for a study of OX40 agonist ivuxolimab in advanced cancers. On the study more broadly: Three patients, one with hepatocellular carcinoma and two with cutaneous melanoma, achieved partial responses. Overall study results and limits: It was also the case that some nonresponders had low normalized T-cell clonal expansion. Doses of 0.1 to 3.0 mg/kg were accompanied by clonal expansion of CD4+ and CD8+ blood T cells by week 6.

Exclusion of a patient followed from autoimmune disease history or systemic immunosuppression. The protocol was immunoSEQ multiplex PCR, while the TCRdb copy is restricted to in-frame clones and leaves out a portion. The repertoire includes tens of thousands of clones, about 85% of them detected once, and under 3.5% sits in the top ten. About this clone: Its antigen is unknown.

Looked up from germline, CDR1 is SGHNT and CDR2 is YENEEA. Trimming cost V 5 bases and J 2 bases, with 13 bases left between them. The CDR3 contains 14 residues. The source of this sequence is an adult with an advanced solid tumor such as melanoma, head and neck, liver or kidney cancer. The rearrangement uses TRBV11-3 and TRBJ2-7, with D possibly matching TRBD2 (6 bases). Sequenced here: CD4+ or CD8+ T cells sorted from blood, sampled in a trial of the OX40 agonist ivuxolimab. The CDR3 coding sequence is TGTGCCAGCAGCCCGGTGTCTAGCGCCTACGAGCAGTACTTC. The encoded protein is CASSPVSSAYEQYF.